Following are 17 T cell receptor beta chains from one sample sequenced in a study of blood T cell repertoires in COVID-19 (dated by TCRdb to the early 2020s). Library creation used the immunoSEQ multiplex PCR assay. The immuneACCESS repertoire file appears here via TCRdb, limited to in-frame rearrangements. These files lack a portion of the clones; in checked studies, under half of the deficit traces to unresolved V genes, and the cause of the others is not known. Within this sample are 180,000 or so clones, with around 88% of them counted one time only. The ten largest clones add up to 8% to 10% of the sample. The sample consisted of PBMCs or T cells enriched from blood (not recorded which). These TCRs come from a woman in her twenties or thirties who had recovered from COVID-19.

This clone was counted between two and nine times. The rearrangement joins TRBV11-2 to TRBJ2-5; D unclear. This CDR3 is 12 amino acids long. The V end was cut by 6 bases, the J end by 2 bases, with 7 bases between. From germline, CDR1 is SGHAT and CDR2 FQNNGV. The CDR3 protein is CASSPLQETQYF. In nucleotides, the CDR3 is TGTGCCAGCAGTCCTCTACAAGAGACCCAGTACTTC.

The DNA of the CDR3 is TGCGCCAGCAGCTTGGCCATCGGGAAGCCAGATACGCAGTATTTT. It encodes CASSLAIGKPDTQYF. This rearrangement joins TRBV5-1 to TRBJ2-3; TRBD2 might be the D (5 bases). Trimming shortened V by 0 bases and J by 4 bases, and 12 bases separated the two germline ends. Germline CDR1 reads SGHRS; CDR2 reads YFSETQ. The CDR3 contains 15 residues.

This chain links TRBV6-5 with TRBJ2-3, with D possibly TRBD2 on 6 matching bases. The V end lost 0 bases, the J end lost 6 bases, and 10 bases lay between the germline ends. The CDR3 totals 14 residues. Germline lookup yields CDR1 MNHEY and CDR2 SVGAGI. This CDR3 reads CASSYSNRGDTQYF. The CDR3 coding sequence is TGTGCCAGCAGTTACTCGAACCGGGGGGATACGCAGTATTTT.

The V and J genes are TRBV25-1 and TRBJ2-1, with 13 bases fitting TRBD2. J was trimmed by 8 bases and V by 3 bases; bases with no gene match: 7. The CDR3 spans 16 residues. The V gene's germline CDR1 is MGHDK and CDR2 SYGVNS. CDR3 loop: CASSDRTSGSTHEQFF. The CDR3 DNA reads TGTGCCAGCAGTGATCGGACTAGCGGGAGTACCCATGAGCAGTTCTTC.

This chain connects TRBV3-1 (or the pseudogene TRBV3-2) to TRBJ2-1; 7 bases map to TRBD1. Germline lookup yields CDR1 LGHDT and CDR2 YNNKEL (reference sequence). The CDR3 runs to 15 residues. Trimming took 4 bases from V and 0 from J; bases not matched to a gene: 3. CDR3 amino acids: CASSPRQGSYNEQFF. The CDR3 nucleotides are TGTGCCAGCAGCCCCCGACAGGGCTCCTACAATGAGCAGTTCTTC.

This sequence joins TRBV5-1 and TRBJ1-6, with TRBD1 matching 7 bases. Per germline, CDR1 SGHRS and CDR2 YFSETQ. The CDR3 consists of 14 residues. V dropped 3 bases and J dropped 8; count of bases not matched to a gene: 5. CDR3 bases: TGCGCCAGCAGCTGGAAGGGGGCCGATTCACCCCTCCACTTT. Protein: CASSWKGADSPLHF.

The J gene is TRBJ2-5, the V gene TRBV6-5; maybe TRBD2 (7 bases). V was pared by 1 base and J by 4 bases, with 13 bases between. CDR3 size: 15 residues. Germline values: CDR1 MNHEY, CDR2 SVGAGI. CDR3 protein: CASSYWAGGPETQYF. In DNA form, the CDR3 reads TGTGCCAGCAGTTACTGGGCCGGGGGGCCAGAGACCCAGTACTTC.

V and J are TRBV4-1 and TRBJ1-6, with D uncertain. The V end lost 2 bases, the J end lost 7 bases, and 3 bases lay between the germline ends. This CDR3 is built from 12 residues. Germline V gene sequence: CDR1 MGHRA, CDR2 YSYEKL. The CDR3 DNA reads as TGCGCCAGCAGCCAACAGAATTCACCCCTCCACTTT. Amino acid sequence: CASSQQNSPLHF.

The chain couples TRBV6-5 to TRBJ2-2, with 9 bases that match TRBD1. Germline V gene lookup returns CDR1 MNHEY and CDR2 SVGAGI. The CDR3 is 15 residues long. V shed 8 bases and J 2 bases; nucleotides not matched to a gene: 6. The CDR3 spells CASGRTGVNTGELFF. DNA of the CDR3: TGTGCCAGCGGGAGGACAGGGGTCAACACCGGGGAGCTGTTTTTT.

This clone appeared once. The chain uses TRBV19 and TRBJ2-7; 8 bases are shared with TRBD1. J lost 7 bases, V lost 3 bases, and 5 bases had no gene match. CDR3 length equals 13 residues. Per germline, CDR1 LNHDA and CDR2 SQIVND (reference sequence). The CDR3 region is CASSMTDRGEQYF. In DNA, the CDR3 is TGTGCCAGTAGTATGACCGACAGGGGAGAGCAGTACTTC. The full variable domain, with the rest looked up from reference TRBV19 and TRBJ2-7, is DGGITQSPKYLFRKEGQNVTLSCEQNLNHDAMYWYRQDPGQGLRLIYYSQIVNDFQKGDIAEGYSVSREKKESFPLTVTSAQKNPTAFYLCASSMTDRGEQYFGPGTRLTVT.

The J gene is TRBJ1-2, the V gene TRBV29-1; no clear D. In germline, CDR1 is SQVTM, CDR2 ANQGSEA. V was trimmed by 1 base and J by 14 bases, leaving 11 bases between them. The CDR3 length is 10 residues. The CDR3 nucleotides are TGCAGCGTTGAAGGTCAGGCTGATACCTTC. It translates to CSVEGQADTF.

This clone showed up just a few times. J is TRBJ2-7 and V is TRBV18, with 10 bases fitting TRBD1. Trimming removed 3 bases from V and 4 bases from J; junction bases left unmatched: 9. Per germline, CDR1 KGHSH and CDR2 LQKENI. The CDR3 is 16 residues long. The CDR3 DNA follows: TGTGCCAGCTCACCTGCCGGGACAGGGGTATTGTACGAGCAGTACTTC. Encoded protein: CASSPAGTGVLYEQYF.

This chain connects TRBV6-5 to TRBJ2-5, with a possible D match to TRBD1 (5 bases). Germline lookup yields CDR1 MNHEY and CDR2 SVGAGI. This CDR3 is built from 15 residues. The V and J ends lost 8 bases and 0 bases respectively, with 16 bases between them. Written as DNA, the CDR3 is TGTGCCAGCGGGTACCAGACAGAGTACCAAGAGACCCAGTACTTC. Translating it yields CASGYQTEYQETQYF.

The chain combines TRBV6-5 with TRBJ2-7, with a possible D match to TRBD2 (7 bases). Germline V gene data show CDR1 as MNHEY and CDR2 as SVGAGI. The V end was cut by 6 bases, the J end by 4 bases, with 19 bases between. This CDR3 has 15 amino acids. The CDR3 coding sequence is TGTGCCAGCAGCCGGGGGGCCTCCCCAACTTACGAGCAGTACTTC. Protein product: CASSRGASPTYEQYF.

The J gene is TRBJ2-3, the V gene TRBV29-1, with D possibly being TRBD2 (5 bases). This CDR3 spans 12 amino acids. The germline CDR1 and CDR2 sequences are SQVTM and ANQGSEA. V was trimmed by 4 bases and J by 5 bases, leaving 10 bases between them. CDR3 protein: CSVAPSRDTQYF. The CDR3, as DNA: TGCAGCGTTGCCCCTAGCCGAGATACGCAGTATTTT.

For the CDR3, the DNA is TGTGCCAGCAGCATCCCCGGGGGTCCCTACTCTGGAAACACCATATATTTT. It specifies CASSIPGGPYSGNTIYF. The V and J genes are TRBV7-2 and TRBJ1-3, with D tentatively TRBD1 (5 bases). CDR1 is SGHTA and CDR2 is FQGNSA in the germline V gene. Between the trimmed V and J ends, which lost 5 bases and 0 bases, there was a span of 17 bases. There are 17 residues in the CDR3.

The chain joins TRBV5-1 to TRBJ1-1, with 7 bases fitting TRBD1. Losses at the gene ends were 1 base for V and 0 bases for J; bases not matched to a gene: 6. Looked up from germline, CDR1 is SGHRS and CDR2 is YFSETQ. CDR3 size: 16 residues. The CDR3 DNA reads TGCGCCAGCAGCTTGACCGGGGACAGCGTGAACACTGAAGCTTTCTTT. It specifies CASSLTGDSVNTEAFF.